These T cell receptor beta chains were read from a single sample in a study of OX40 agonist ivuxolimab in advanced cancers. TCRdb keeps only in-frame clones here, not all; method: immunoSEQ multiplex PCR. Among 50,000 or so clones listed, more than 85% were seen once. The sequences come from CD4+ or CD8+ T cells sorted from blood, collected in a trial of the OX40 agonist ivuxolimab. Receptors were obtained from an adult with an advanced solid tumor such as melanoma, head and neck, liver or kidney cancer. Both conserved end residues are part of each CDR3. Each record gives: D gene, clone size, V gene, J gene, CDR3 protein, CDR3 DNA. The D gene is left open where the match is weak. Where a row states a size, it is once, few, many or the class of an expanded clone; other rows omit it.

D: NA; size: NA; V: TRBV2; J: TRBJ2-3; CDR3: CAIQGLDTQYF; DNA: TGTGCCATCCAGGGATTAGATACGCAGTATTTT
D: TRBD1; size: NA; V: TRBV28; J: TRBJ2-3; CDR3: CASSLTGGYTDTQYF; DNA: TGTGCCAGCAGTTTAACAGGGGGCTACACAGATACGCAGTATTTT
D: NA; size: NA; V: TRBV27; J: TRBJ2-7; CDR3: CASSWAGGPYEQYF; DNA: TGTGCCAGTTCCTGGGCAGGGGGGCCTTACGAGCAGTACTTC
D: NA; size: once; V: TRBV27; J: TRBJ2-7; CDR3: CASSPTASYEQYF; DNA: TGTGCCAGCAGTCCGACAGCATCCTACGAGCAGTACTTC
D: NA; size: NA; V: TRBV2; J: TRBJ2-2; CDR3: CAKGENTGELFF; DNA: TGTGCCAAAGGGGAGAACACCGGGGAGCTGTTTTTT
D: TRBD1; size: NA; V: TRBV5-6; J: TRBJ2-5; CDR3: CASSWDRRETQYF; DNA: TGTGCCAGCAGCTGGGACAGGCGGGAGACCCAGTACTTC
D: NA; size: once; V: TRBV4-2; J: TRBJ2-7; CDR3: CASSQGPGDEQYF; DNA: TGTGCCAGCAGCCAAGGTCCGGGCGACGAGCAGTACTTC
D: TRBD2; size: NA; V: TRBV4-1; J: TRBJ2-5; CDR3: CASSHPSGGTEETQYF; DNA: TGCGCCAGCAGCCACCCTAGCGGGGGGACGGAAGAGACCCAGTACTTC
D: NA; size: NA; V: TRBV2; J: TRBJ2-2; CDR3: CATRGTNTGELFF; DNA: TGTGCCACTCGAGGGACGAACACCGGGGAGCTGTTTTTT
D: TRBD2; size: NA; V: TRBV19; J: TRBJ2-3; CDR3: CASSISWGLEDSGQYF; DNA: TGTGCCAGTAGTATCTCGTGGGGACTAGAGGATTCGGGGCAGTATTTT
D: NA; size: NA; V: TRBV4-1; J: TRBJ2-7; CDR3: CASSQASPPVYEQYF; DNA: TGCGCCAGCAGCCAAGCCTCTCCGCCCGTCTACGAGCAGTACTTC
D: NA; size: NA; V: TRBV29-1; J: TRBJ2-7; CDR3: CSANPGDSYEQYF; DNA: TGCAGCGCCAACCCCGGGGACTCCTACGAGCAGTACTTC
D: TRBD2; size: NA; V: TRBV6-5; J: TRBJ2-2; CDR3: CASSILAGDTGELFF; DNA: TGTGCCAGCAGCATCCTAGCGGGGGACACCGGGGAGCTGTTTTTT
D: TRBD2; size: NA; V: TRBV29-1; J: TRBJ2-1; CDR3: CSSGLAGGEQFF; DNA: TGCAGCTCAGGACTAGCGGGGGGGGAGCAGTTCTTC
D: TRBD1; size: NA; V: TRBV5-6; J: TRBJ2-5; CDR3: CASSLGGTDQETQYF; DNA: TGTGCCAGCAGCTTGGGGGGGACAGACCAAGAGACCCAGTACTTC
D: TRBD2; size: NA; V: TRBV7-9; J: TRBJ2-7; CDR3: CASSRSGTSGNEQYF; DNA: TGTGCCAGCAGCAGATCCGGGACTAGCGGAAACGAGCAGTACTTC
D: NA; size: NA; V: TRBV18; J: TRBJ1-5; CDR3: CASSPGPPGNQPQHF; DNA: TGTGCCAGCTCACCGGGACCGCCTGGCAATCAGCCCCAGCATTTT